This TCR beta chain derives from a study of T cells in Graves' hyperthyroidism and ophthalmopathy. TCR beta CDR3 sequences were amplified from RNA transcripts. An initial round of RT-PCR targeting the TCR CDR3 relied on the HTBI primer set. TCRdb processed the multiplex PCR reads anew with MiXCR; each CDR3 protein has one entry. This table has 550,000 to 650,000 distinct CDR3 sequences, approximately 15% appearing once. This clonotype was detected ten times or more. Germline V gives CDR1 KGHSH, CDR2 LQKENI. The junction had 4 bases not matched to a gene; V was cut back by 2 bases and J by 2 bases. CDR3 size: 15 residues.

The chain employs TRBV18 and TRBJ2-7, with 9 bases matching TRBD1. The sequencing input was blood. The source of this sequence is a woman in her forties with Graves' hyperthyroidism. CDR3 sequence: CASSPDRTGAYEQYF. The CDR3 coding sequence is TGTGCCAGCTCACCAGATAGGACAGGGGCCTACGAGCAGTACTTC.